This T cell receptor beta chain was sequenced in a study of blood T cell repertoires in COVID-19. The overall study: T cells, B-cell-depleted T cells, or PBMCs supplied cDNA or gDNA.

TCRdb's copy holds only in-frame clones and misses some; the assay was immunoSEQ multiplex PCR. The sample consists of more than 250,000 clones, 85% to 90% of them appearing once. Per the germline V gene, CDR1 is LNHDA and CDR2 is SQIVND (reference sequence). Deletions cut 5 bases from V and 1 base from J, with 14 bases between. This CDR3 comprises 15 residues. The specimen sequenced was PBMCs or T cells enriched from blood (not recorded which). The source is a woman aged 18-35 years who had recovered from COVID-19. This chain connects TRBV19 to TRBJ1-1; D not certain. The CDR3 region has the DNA TGTGCCAGTAGTCTGATGGAGGCAGGGAACACTGAAGCTTTCTTT. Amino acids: CASSLMEAGNTEAFF.